This T cell receptor (beta chain) was sequenced during a study of chemoradiotherapy in HPV16-positive cancers. Study details: Candidate HPV-specific clones and shared TCR motifs came from a couple of HPV16-positive patients.

General study findings and limits: Non-HPV-specific T cells did not expand in tumors during treatment, whereas candidate HPV-specific clones and E7-related motifs did.

About this clone: The antigen is undetermined.

Germline lookup yields CDR1 SGHDT and CDR2 YYEEEE. The V and J ends lost 4 bases and 2 bases respectively, with 15 bases between them. The CDR3 totals 15 residues. Method: immunoSEQ multiplex PCR; TCRdb's copy keeps in-frame clones and lacks some. The sample has about 68,000 clones, 85% to 90% seen once. Repeated repertoire sampling spanned the course of chemoradiotherapy. The chain links TRBV5-6 to TRBJ1-1; a weak D match, TRBD1 (6 bases). Sequences were derived from blood, sampled from a patient who underwent chemoradiotherapy. This TCR was sampled from a human donor with HPV-associated anogenital cancer. Here the CDR3 reads CASSVTGIPNTEAFF. The CDR3 DNA is TGTGCCAGCAGCGTCACAGGGATTCCAAACACTGAAGCTTTCTTT.